Following are 2 T cell receptor beta chains from one sample sequenced in a study of OX40 agonist ivuxolimab in advanced cancers. The repertoire was sequenced with immunoSEQ multiplex PCR; TCRdb's copy has only in-frame clones and lacks some. Here the sample spans tens of thousands of clones, about 88% being singletons. Specimen: CD4+ or CD8+ T cells sorted from blood, collected in a trial of the OX40 agonist ivuxolimab. The receptor source for this set is an adult with an advanced solid tumor such as melanoma, head and neck, liver or kidney cancer.

This chain joins TRBV7-9 and TRBJ1-5; TRBD1 might be the D (6 bases). Germline V gene sequence: CDR1 SEHNR, CDR2 FQNEAQ (reference sequence). CDR3 length: 17 amino acids. The V end lost 3 bases, the J end lost 1 base, and 16 bases lay between the germline ends. This chain's CDR3 is CASSFGTSDSSNQPQHF. The CDR3 DNA reads TGTGCCAGCAGCTTTGGGACATCCGACTCAAGCAATCAGCCCCAGCATTTT.

The V gene is TRBV5-6, the J gene TRBJ2-5, with D perhaps matching TRBD1 or TRBD2 (6 bases each). Germline values: CDR1 SGHDT, CDR2 YYEEEE. This CDR3 is 15 amino acids long. Deletions cut 0 bases from V and 5 bases from J, with 14 bases between. CDR3 loop: CASSLEGGLGETQYF. CDR3 DNA sequence: TGTGCCAGCAGCTTGGAGGGGGGATTGGGCGAGACCCAGTACTTC.